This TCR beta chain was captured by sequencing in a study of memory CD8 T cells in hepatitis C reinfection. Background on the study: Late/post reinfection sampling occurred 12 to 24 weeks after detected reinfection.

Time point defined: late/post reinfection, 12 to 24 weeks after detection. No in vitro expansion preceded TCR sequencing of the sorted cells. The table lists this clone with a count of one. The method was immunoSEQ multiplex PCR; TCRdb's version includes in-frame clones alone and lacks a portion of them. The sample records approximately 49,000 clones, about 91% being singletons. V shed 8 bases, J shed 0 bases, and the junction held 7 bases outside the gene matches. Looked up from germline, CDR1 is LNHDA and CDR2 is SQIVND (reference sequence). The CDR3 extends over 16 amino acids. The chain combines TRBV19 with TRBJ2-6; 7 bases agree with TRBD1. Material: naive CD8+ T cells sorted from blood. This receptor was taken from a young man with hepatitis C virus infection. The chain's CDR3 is CASGDRVVSGANVLTF. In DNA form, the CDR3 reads TGTGCCAGTGGAGACAGGGTGGTCTCTGGGGCCAACGTCCTGACTTTC.